This T cell receptor beta chain was identified during a study of blood T cell repertoires in COVID-19. The CDR3 consists of 13 residues. Germline assignment: CDR1 MDHEN and CDR2 SYDVKM. The V gene end was trimmed by 6 bases and the J gene end by 5 bases; junction bases not matched to a gene: 6. The data were produced by immunoSEQ multiplex PCR, yet TCRdb's version contains in-frame clones alone and is incomplete. Counted here are about 130,000 clones, 81% occurring once; the ten biggest clones make up 15% to 20%. The TCR comes from a man younger than 40 with COVID-19, enrolled during active disease. The V call is TRBV28, the J call TRBJ2-5; TRBD1 matches 7 bases. The sample was peripheral blood. CDR3 nucleotides: TGTGCCAGCAGGCCAACAGGGGTGGAGACCCAGTACTTC. Translated: CASRPTGVETQYF. Combining the CDR3 with reference TRBV28 and TRBJ2-5 gives the whole variable domain DVKVTQSSRYLVKRTGEKVFLECVQDMDHENMFWYRQDPGLGLRLIYFSYDVKMKEKGDIPEGYSVSREKKERFSLILESASTNQTSMYLCASRPTGVETQYFGPGTRLLVL.